These 13 T cell receptor beta chains originate from one sample sequenced in a study of beta chain features in type 1 diabetes. The isolated RNA, all of it, was reverse transcribed, so expressed TCRB transcripts were what got sequenced. Sequenced by immunoSEQ multiplex PCR; TCRdb stores in-frame clones only, minus some. The sample lists a few hundred thousand clones, 8.5% to 10% occurring once. For these receptors, no antigen is known. Notes on the study in general: People with Type 1 diabetes carried modestly yet significantly shorter TCRB CDR3s in all four CD4+ subsets.

Sample: central memory CD4+ T cells from blood. The receptors derive from a young man with type 1 diabetes.

The sample holds a few counts of this clone. The V and J genes are TRBV27 and TRBJ2-7; TRBD1 aligns across 9 bases. CDR3 length: 13 amino acids. Per the germline V gene, CDR1 is MNHEY and CDR2 is SMNVEV (reference sequence). With 6 bases clipped from V and 6 bases from J, the junction kept 6 bases outside the gene matches. The CDR3 DNA is TGTGCCAGCAGCGGACAGGGGTGGGCCGAGCAGTACTTC. Translated: CASSGQGWAEQYF.

In its sample, this clone was seen a few times. The V and J genes are TRBV7-2 and TRBJ2-3; a possible D gene is TRBD1 (5 bases). This CDR3 region has 18 residues. V was cut by 4 bases and J by 5 bases, with 25 bases left in between. Germline CDR1 SGHTA, CDR2 FQGNSA. The DNA of the CDR3 is TGTGCCAGCAGCTCCCGGTTGCGTCTGGGGCCGAATAGAGATACGCAGTATTTT. It yields the protein CASSSRLRLGPNRDTQYF. Variable domain in full (rest from reference TRBV7-2 and TRBJ2-3): GAGVSQSPSNKVTEKGKDVELRCDPISGHTALYWYRQSLGQGLEFLIYFQGNSAPDKSGLPSDRFSAERTGGSVSTLTIQRTQQEDSAVYLCASSSRLRLGPNRDTQYFGPGTRLTVL.

This clone has a handful of counts. The chain uses TRBV5-5 and TRBJ2-3, with 10 positions matching TRBD2. Germline V gene lookup returns CDR1 SGHKS and CDR2 YYEKEE (reference sequence). V shed 4 bases, J shed 6 bases, and the junction held 11 bases outside the gene matches. The CDR3 extends over 16 amino acids. The chain's CDR3 is CASSQAASGSWDTQYF. CDR3 DNA sequence: TGTGCCAGCAGCCAAGCGGCTAGCGGGAGTTGGGATACGCAGTATTTT.

The J gene is TRBJ2-1, the V gene TRBV19; no clear D. V was cut by 8 bases and J by 7 bases, with 9 bases left in between. This CDR3 has 11 residues. Germline V CDR1 and CDR2: LNHDA, SQIVND (reference sequence). DNA of the CDR3: TGTGCCAGTGGGTGGGCAAATGAGCAGTTCTTC. The encoded protein is CASGWANEQFF. The whole variable domain, remainder taken from reference TRBV19 and TRBJ2-1, is DGGITQSPKYLFRKEGQNVTLSCEQNLNHDAMYWYRQDPGQGLRLIYYSQIVNDFQKGDIAEGYSVSREKKESFPLTVTSAQKNPTAFYLCASGWANEQFFGPGTRLTVL.

This CDR3 reads CASSQFGSWGETQYF. For the CDR3, the DNA is TGCGCCAGCAGCCAATTCGGGTCCTGGGGGGAGACCCAGTACTTC. This chain uses TRBV4-1 with TRBJ2-5, with D possibly called TRBD1 or TRBD2 (5 bases each). The germline V gene has CDR1 MGHRA and CDR2 YSYEKL. The ends were cut back, 2 bases at V and 5 bases at J, with 15 bases in the middle. This CDR3 is 15 amino acids long.

This clone was seen only a few times. CDR3 protein: CAWSPPGLYQETQYF. The CDR3 region has the DNA TGTGCCTGGAGTCCCCCGGGACTTTACCAAGAGACCCAGTACTTC. The chain recombines TRBV30 with TRBJ2-5, with a tentative D call TRBD2 (6 bases). The germline CDR1 and CDR2 sequences are GTSNPN and SVGIG (reference sequence). CDR3 length equals 15 residues. Trimming shortened V by 2 bases and J by 0 bases, and 13 bases separated the two germline ends.

The chain links TRBV7-9 to TRBJ2-1, with 7 bases that match TRBD1. The V gene's germline CDR1 is SEHNR and CDR2 FQNEAQ (reference sequence). The CDR3 sequence is 13 residues long. Trimming cost V 4 bases and J 9 bases; bases outside gene matches: 6. The CDR3 reads CASSSRQGIEQFF. CDR3 nucleotide sequence: TGTGCCAGCAGCTCCCGACAGGGTATTGAGCAGTTCTTC.

This clone was seen more than once but under ten times. V is TRBV18 and J is TRBJ2-3; 7 nucleotides match TRBD1. CDR3 length equals 16 residues. Trimming cost V 0 bases and J 6 bases; bases outside gene matches: 9. The germline V gene has CDR1 KGHSH and CDR2 LQKENI. CDR3 coding DNA: TGTGCCAGCTCACCACCGAGGTATCAGGGGGACGATACGCAGTATTTT. Encoded protein: CASSPPRYQGDDTQYF.

A remark on this clone: At one of its ends the junction is not consistent with the germline gene, which may arise from a read error. The V and J genes are TRBV6-1 and TRBJ1-5; tentative D call: TRBD1 (6 bases). There are 16 residues in the CDR3. CDR1 is MNHNS and CDR2 is SASEGT in the germline V gene. CDR3 bases: TGTGCCATCAGTGAAGGGCCCAGGGGAGGCAATCAGCCCCAGCATTTT. As protein: CAISEGPRGGNQPQHF.

V usage is TRBV5-5 and J usage is TRBJ2-2; 7 bases align to TRBD2. Germline trimming cut 4 bases from V and 7 bases from J; bases unmatched to any gene: 13. The V gene's germline CDR1 is SGHKS and CDR2 YYEKEE (reference sequence). The CDR3 is made up of 16 amino acids. CDR3 in DNA: TGTGCCAGCAGCCCCGGGACTGACCGGGGGGACGGGGAGCTGTTTTTT. It translates to CASSPGTDRGDGELFF.

This clone came up a few times. This sequence joins TRBV18 and TRBJ1-4; tentative D call: TRBD1 (5 bases). Trimming cost V 3 bases and J 6 bases, with 8 bases left between them. In germline, CDR1 is KGHSH, CDR2 LQKENI. This CDR3 contains 13 residues. CDR3 region: CASSPGTDEKLFF. Here the CDR3 DNA reads TGTGCCAGCTCACCCGGGACGGATGAAAAACTGTTTTTT.

The chain's CDR3 is CASSFSGWNEQYF. CDR3 DNA sequence: TGCGCCAGCAGCTTCTCAGGTTGGAACGAGCAGTACTTC. The rearrangement uses TRBV5-1 and TRBJ2-5; unclear D gene. The J call may be incorrect, as the DNA end agrees better with TRBJ2-7. CDR1 is SGHRS, CDR2 YFSETQ, per germline. The CDR3 has 13 residues.

This clone has more than one count but fewer than ten. V is TRBV28 and J is TRBJ1-3; 7 nucleotides agree with TRBD1. V lost 6 bases, J lost 0 bases, and 5 bases stayed unmatched. Germline assignment: CDR1 MDHEN and CDR2 SYDVKM. CDR3 length: 15 amino acids. The CDR3 sequence is CASSPGQSSGNTIYF. The CDR3 nucleotides read TGTGCCAGCAGCCCGGGACAGAGCTCTGGAAACACCATATATTTT.